The clone carrying this TCR beta chain was seen a few times. Its target is not known. The data are from a study of molecular identifiers for immune sequencing clone quantification. Construction of naive CD8 libraries employed roughly 18,000 to 1,100,000 sorted cells together with 10%, 30% or 50% RNA. This CDR3 comprises 12 residues. The V and J ends lost 1 base and 4 bases respectively, with 4 bases between them. From germline, CDR1 is SEHNR and CDR2 FQNEAQ (reference sequence). TCRdb reprocessed the PCR reads via MiXCR and lists one record per CDR3 protein. The table records more than 550,000 distinct CDR3 sequences, around 25% of them present only once. Study-wide results and limits: Naive cells had under 1% of molecules in clones above 20 RNA copies, effectors over 97%.

The chain links TRBV7-9 to TRBJ1-1; D is ambiguous. The sample consisted of naive CD8+ T cells from blood, with Jurkat cell RNA spiked in. The subset denotes: FACS-sorted CD8+CD4-CCR7+CD45RA+ naive T cells. This TCR derives from a human donor in good health. Some libraries in this study had Jurkat cell RNA spiked in. The CDR3 sequence: CASSLDVTEAFF. The CDR3 nucleotides are TGTGCCAGCAGCTTAGACGTCACTGAAGCTTTCTTT.